The entry below gives a single TCR beta chain sequence along with its context. The data were taken from a study of cytomegalovirus exposure and HLA in healthy donors. The CDR3 covers 14 residues. Germline loops: CDR1 LNHDA, CDR2 SQIVND (reference sequence). J lost 6 bases, V lost 7 bases, and 12 bases had no gene match. PCR employed 60 Vbeta and 13 Jbeta primers. The data were produced by immunoSEQ multiplex PCR, yet TCRdb's version contains in-frame clones alone and is incomplete. The sample includes 95,000 to 100,000 clones, less than 85% of them seen just once. The rearrangement links TRBV19 to TRBJ2-7; the match to TRBD2 covers 7 bases. The sequence was collected from a woman aged 55-75 years in good health and CMV-seropositive. Sequences were obtained from PBMCs. CDR3 sequence: CASNRGVSKGEQYF. CDR3 coding DNA: TGTGCCAGTAACCGGGGGGTTTCGAAGGGCGAGCAGTACTTC.